This TCR beta chain was identified during a study of CD8 T cells in Susac syndrome. After extraction with the RNeasy kit, roughly 0.45 to 1 ug of the RNA was reverse transcribed using random hexamers. A multiplex approach, immunoSEQ multiplex PCR, amplified TCR beta CDR3 across 54 Vbeta and 13 Jbeta. TCRdb reprocessed the immunoSEQ multiplex PCR reads via MiXCR and lists one record per CDR3 protein. The table has about 240,000 distinct CDR3 sequences, 90% to 97% seen once; the top ten hold 0.095% to 0.12%. Germline-derived CDR1 and CDR2 are MNHNY and SVGAGI (reference sequence). V was cut by 3 bases and J by 4 bases, with 10 bases left in between. There are 14 residues in the CDR3. From blood CD8+ and CD4+ T cells, the TCR beta chain was sequenced. Patients with Susac syndrome met diagnostic criteria that were recently defined for definite or probable disease. TEMRA cells were enriched by FACS, while CD8+ and CD4+ T cells were obtained through a negative isolation that was performed magnetically.

The specimen sequenced was CD4+ T cells from PBMCs. This sequence originates from a human donor with Susac syndrome. This chain connects TRBV6-6 to TRBJ1-3; D may be TRBD1 (5 bases). In DNA form, the CDR3 reads TGTGCCAGCAGTTATGGGACGACCGGAAACACCATATATTTT. Protein sequence: CASSYGTTGNTIYF.